The source of this TCR beta chain is a study of T cells after yellow fever vaccination. Study conclusions and caveats: Shared CD4/CD8 clonotypes were a small share, likely from convergent recombination.

One entry per CDR3 protein results from TCRdb running MiXCR on the 5' RACE reads. The sample includes a few hundred thousand distinct CDR3 sequences, around 6.8% of them seen just once. This clonotype appeared a few times. Antigen unknown. Germline V lookup: CDR1 MNHNS, CDR2 SASEGT. Trimming removed 5 bases from V and 0 bases from J, with 8 bases in between. CDR3 size: 14 residues. The sequence came from a man aged 18 to 35 who received the YFV17D yellow fever vaccine. This specimen consisted of PBMCs, obtained more than 40 days after the first yellow fever vaccination. This chain joins TRBV6-1 and TRBJ1-5; D not resolved. The CDR3 protein is CASSPHNSNQPQHF. CDR3 DNA: TGTGCCAGCAGTCCACATAATAGCAATCAGCCCCAGCATTTT.